The entry below gives a single TCR beta chain sequence along with its context. In the source study's methods: Estimation of nucleated cell counts was performed using reference gene primer amplification. Sequencing used immunoSEQ multiplex PCR; TCRdb keeps in-frame clones, though not all of them. V, J and clone size are taken as reported in that table, and D and trimming were inferred from the DNA itself. The sample has under 75,000 clones; 90% are singletons. The sample is drawn from a study of blood T cell repertoires in COVID-19. Whole-study context: Spain, Italy and the United States supplied samples that represented acute and convalescent COVID-19. T cells, B-cell-depleted T cells, or PBMCs supplied cDNA or gDNA.

Trimming shortened V by 10 bases and J by 2 bases, and 18 bases separated the two germline ends. The CDR3 loop spans 14 amino acids. This sequence was found in a man in his sixties with active COVID-19. Material for sequencing was peripheral blood. The genes are TRBV23-1 and TRBJ2-7; D possibly corresponds to TRBD2 (6 bases). TRBV23-1 is an open reading frame whose function is uncertain. The CDR3 reads CATSPRGIPYEQYF. CDR3 DNA: TGCGCCACCTCACCACGGGGGATACCCTACGAGCAGTACTTC.